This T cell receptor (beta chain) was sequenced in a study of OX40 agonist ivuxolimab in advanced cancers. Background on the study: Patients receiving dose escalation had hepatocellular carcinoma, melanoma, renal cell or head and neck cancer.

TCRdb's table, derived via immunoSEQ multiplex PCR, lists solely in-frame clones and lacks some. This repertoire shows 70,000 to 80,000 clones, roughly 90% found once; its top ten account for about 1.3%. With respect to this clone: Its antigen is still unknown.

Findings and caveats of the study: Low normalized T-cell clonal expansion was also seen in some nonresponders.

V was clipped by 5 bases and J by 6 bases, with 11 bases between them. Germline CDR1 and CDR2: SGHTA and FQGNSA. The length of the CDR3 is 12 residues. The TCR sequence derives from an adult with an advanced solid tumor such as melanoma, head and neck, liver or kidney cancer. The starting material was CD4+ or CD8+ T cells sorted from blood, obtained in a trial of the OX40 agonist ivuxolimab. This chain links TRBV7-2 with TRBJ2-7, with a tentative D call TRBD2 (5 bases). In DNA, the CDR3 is TGTGCCAGCAGCCAAACAGAGGGCGAGCAGTACTTC. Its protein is CASSQTEGEQYF.